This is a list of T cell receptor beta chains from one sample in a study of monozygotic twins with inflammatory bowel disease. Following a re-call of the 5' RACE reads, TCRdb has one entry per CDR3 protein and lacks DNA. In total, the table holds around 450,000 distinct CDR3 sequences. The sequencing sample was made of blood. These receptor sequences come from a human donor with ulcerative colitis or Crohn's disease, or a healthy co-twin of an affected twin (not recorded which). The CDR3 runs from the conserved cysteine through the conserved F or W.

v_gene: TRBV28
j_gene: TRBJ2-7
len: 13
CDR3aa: CASSRQGANEQYF

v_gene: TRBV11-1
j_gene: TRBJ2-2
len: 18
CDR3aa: CASEKLRTGQGALGELFF

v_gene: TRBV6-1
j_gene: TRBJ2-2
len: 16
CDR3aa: CASSKQPTTGPGELFF

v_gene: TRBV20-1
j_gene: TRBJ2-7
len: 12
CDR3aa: CSARDTAYEQYF

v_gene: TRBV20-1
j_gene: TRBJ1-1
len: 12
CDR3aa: CSANRGNTEAFF

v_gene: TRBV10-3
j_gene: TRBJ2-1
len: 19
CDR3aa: CAISEGLADYSTHYNEQFF

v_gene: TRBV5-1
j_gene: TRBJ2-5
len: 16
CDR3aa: CASSLVVAGGQETQYF

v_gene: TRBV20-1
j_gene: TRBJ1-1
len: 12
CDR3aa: CSPANMNTEAFF

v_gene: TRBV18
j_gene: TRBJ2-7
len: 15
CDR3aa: CASSSPGLVPSEQYF

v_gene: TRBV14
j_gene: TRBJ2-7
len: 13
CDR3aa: CASSQVRDYEQYF

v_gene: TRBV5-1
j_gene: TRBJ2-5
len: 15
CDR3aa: CASSSVGSPQETQYF

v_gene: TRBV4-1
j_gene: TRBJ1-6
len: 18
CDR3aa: CASSQDMDRRTYNSPLHF

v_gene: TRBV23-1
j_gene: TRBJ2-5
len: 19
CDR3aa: CASSQSSGTAFRTGETQYF

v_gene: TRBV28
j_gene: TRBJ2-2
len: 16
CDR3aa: CASSLGTGGYTGELFF

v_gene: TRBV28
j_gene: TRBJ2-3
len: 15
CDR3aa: CASSLVSSGKDTQYF

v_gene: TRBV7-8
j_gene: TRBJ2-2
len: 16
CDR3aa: CASSKTGVGSTGELFF

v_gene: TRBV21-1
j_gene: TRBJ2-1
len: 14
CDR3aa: CASSVGLVYNEQFF

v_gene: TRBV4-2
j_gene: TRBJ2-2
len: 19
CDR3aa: CASSQGTSGRFDDTGELFF

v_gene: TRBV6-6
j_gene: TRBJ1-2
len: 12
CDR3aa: CASSSQADGYTF

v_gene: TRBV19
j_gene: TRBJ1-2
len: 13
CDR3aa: CASWDRTSYGYTF

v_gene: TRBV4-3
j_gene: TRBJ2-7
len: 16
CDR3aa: CASSQDRFSGGHEQYF

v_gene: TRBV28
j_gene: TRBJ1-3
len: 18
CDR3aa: CASSPLGTGSSSGNTIYF

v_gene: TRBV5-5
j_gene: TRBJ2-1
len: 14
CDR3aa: CASSVYRQANEQFF

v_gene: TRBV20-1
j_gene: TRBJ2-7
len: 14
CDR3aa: CSALSQVHVYEQHF

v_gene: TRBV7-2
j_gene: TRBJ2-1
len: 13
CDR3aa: CASSFRYANEQFF

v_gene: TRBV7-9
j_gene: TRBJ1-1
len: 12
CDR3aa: CASSLGGSEAFF

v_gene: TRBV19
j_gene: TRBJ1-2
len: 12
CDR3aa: CASNEGARGYTF

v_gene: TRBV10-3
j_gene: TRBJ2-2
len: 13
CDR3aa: CATLLAAPGELFF

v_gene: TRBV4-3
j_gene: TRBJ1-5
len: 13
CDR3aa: CASSQEAYQPQHF

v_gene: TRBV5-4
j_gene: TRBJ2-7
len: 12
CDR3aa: CASSLVGHEQYF

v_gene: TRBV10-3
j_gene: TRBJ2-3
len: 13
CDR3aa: CALRTGPTDTQYF

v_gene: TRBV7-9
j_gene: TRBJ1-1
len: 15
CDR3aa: CASSLFSGRSAGAFF

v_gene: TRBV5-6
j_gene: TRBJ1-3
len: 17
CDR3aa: CASSRHGDRSSGNTIYF

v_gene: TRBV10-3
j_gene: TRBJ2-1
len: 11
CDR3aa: CATTGGNEQFF

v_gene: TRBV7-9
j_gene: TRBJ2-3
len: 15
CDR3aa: CASSDWGAGTDTQYF

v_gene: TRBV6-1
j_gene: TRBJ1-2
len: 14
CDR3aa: CASSVTDSHNGYTF

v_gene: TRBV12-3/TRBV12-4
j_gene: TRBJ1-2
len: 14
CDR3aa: CASTLELGGHGYTF

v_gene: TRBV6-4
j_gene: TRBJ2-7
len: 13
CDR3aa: CASSELAGDEQYF

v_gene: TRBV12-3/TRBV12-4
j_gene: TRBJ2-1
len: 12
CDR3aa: CASSLGQSEQFF

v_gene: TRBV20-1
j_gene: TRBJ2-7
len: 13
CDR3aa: CSAPSGGKYEQYF

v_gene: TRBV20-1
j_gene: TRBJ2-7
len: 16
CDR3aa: CSEDAWDGQNPGGQYF

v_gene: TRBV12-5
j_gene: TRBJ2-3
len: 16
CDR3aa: CASGLGDRNNTDTQYF

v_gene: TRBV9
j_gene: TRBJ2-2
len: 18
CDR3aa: CASSVESGSGGPTGELFF

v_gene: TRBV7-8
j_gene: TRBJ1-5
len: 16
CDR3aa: CASSLGTANSNQPQHF

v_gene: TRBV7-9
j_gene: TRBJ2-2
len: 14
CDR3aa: CASSPIPLTGELFF

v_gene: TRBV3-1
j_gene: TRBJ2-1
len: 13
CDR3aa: CASSPPRVNEQFF

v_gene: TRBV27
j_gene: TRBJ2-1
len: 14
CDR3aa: CASSLSTGWDEQFF

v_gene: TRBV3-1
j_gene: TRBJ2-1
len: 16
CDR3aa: CASSQGGGGGATEQFF

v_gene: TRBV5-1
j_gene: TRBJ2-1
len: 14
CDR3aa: CASSPGPSYNEQFF

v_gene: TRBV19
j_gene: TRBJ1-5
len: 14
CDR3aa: CASSIQGGNQPQHF

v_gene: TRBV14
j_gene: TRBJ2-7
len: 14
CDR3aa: CASNTGTGSLEQYF

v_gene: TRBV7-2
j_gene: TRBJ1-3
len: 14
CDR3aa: CASSLGDAGNTIYF

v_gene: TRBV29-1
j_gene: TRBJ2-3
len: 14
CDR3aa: CSVAGGLAGEAQYF

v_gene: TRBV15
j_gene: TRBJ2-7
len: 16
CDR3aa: CATSRVVGQGDYEQYF

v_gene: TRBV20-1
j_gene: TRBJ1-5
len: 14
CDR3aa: CSARKYGTSQPQHF